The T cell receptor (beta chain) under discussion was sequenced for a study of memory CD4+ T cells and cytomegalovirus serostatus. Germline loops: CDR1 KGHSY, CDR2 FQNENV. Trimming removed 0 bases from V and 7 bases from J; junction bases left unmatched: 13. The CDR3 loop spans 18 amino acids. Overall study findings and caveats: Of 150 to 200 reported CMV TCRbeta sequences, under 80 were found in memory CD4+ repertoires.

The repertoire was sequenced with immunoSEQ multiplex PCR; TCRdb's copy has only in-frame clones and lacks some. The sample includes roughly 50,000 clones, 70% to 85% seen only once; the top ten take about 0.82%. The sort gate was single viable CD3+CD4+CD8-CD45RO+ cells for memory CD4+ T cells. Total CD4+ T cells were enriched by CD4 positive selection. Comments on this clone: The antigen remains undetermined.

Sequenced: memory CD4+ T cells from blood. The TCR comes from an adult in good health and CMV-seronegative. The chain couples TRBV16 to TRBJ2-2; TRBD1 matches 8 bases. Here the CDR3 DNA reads TGTGCCAGCAGCCAATCCCTAAGACAGGGGACAATCAGCGGGGAGCTGTTTTTT. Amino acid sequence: CASSQSLRQGTISGELFF.